This record looks at one T cell receptor beta chain sequence and its context. These data come from a study of blood T cell repertoires in COVID-19. Study in general: The United States, Italy and Spain provided the acute and convalescent COVID-19 samples.

This CDR3 has 18 amino acids. V was clipped by 1 base and J by 3 bases; unmatched bases: 10. Germline V gene sequence: CDR1 SGHRS, CDR2 YFSETQ. Original processing notes: Reference gene primer amplification gave estimated nucleated cell counts. The assay was immunoSEQ multiplex PCR, and TCRdb's table has in-frame clones only and misses some. That table furnishes V, J and clone size, whereas the DNA furnished D and trimming. This sample has about 140,000 clones, with over 65% found just once. This sequence joins TRBV5-1 and TRBJ2-2, with TRBD1 matching 9 bases. This TCR was sampled from a man between 50 and 59 years old with acute or convalescent COVID-19. The source material was peripheral blood. The CDR3 region has the DNA TGCGCCAGCAGCTTGCCGGACAGGGGTTTATTACACACCGGGGAGCTGTTTTTT. Translation: CASSLPDRGLLHTGELFF.